This TCR beta chain stems from a study of neurological immune-mediated disorders. The CDR3 covers 14 residues. The J segment lost 6 bases and the V segment lost 2 bases, leaving 3 bases of the junction unmatched. From germline, CDR1 is MGHRA and CDR2 YSYEKL. This clonotype was observed many times. Its target is unknown. Using its own MiXCR run on the 5' RACE reads, TCRdb lists one record per CDR3 protein. The sample has roughly 45,000 distinct CDR3 sequences, around 3.3% seen once. Study-wide results and caveats: According to phylogenetic grouping, one related-CDR3 cluster, a possible signature, contained the repertoires of 18 of 34 multiple sclerosis patients.

The TCR was taken from a woman between 50 and 59 years old with multiple sclerosis. The V and J genes are TRBV4-1 and TRBJ1-2, with 10 nucleotides matching TRBD1. Sequencing used PBMCs. CDR3 bases: TGCGCCAGCAGCCAACCGGGACAGGGGAATGGCTACACCTTC. Its translation: CASSQPGQGNGYTF.